This TCR beta chain is drawn from a study of cytomegalovirus exposure and HLA in healthy donors. Overall study findings and caveats: Highest at DRB1 and lowest at HLA-C, TCR association rates differed among HLA loci in a later analysis. Common viral pathogens were later found to be apparently linked to several of the most significant clusters. A missense DCLRE1C variant was associated with V- and J-gene trimming of TCR beta chains in a later analysis, and an independent cohort replicated the association.

PCR amplification relied on 60 Vbeta primers (plus 13 Jbeta primers). Some clones are missing from TCRdb's copy, which holds only in-frame ones; the method was immunoSEQ multiplex PCR. The sample contains around 150,000 clones, 70% to 80% of which appear only once. Concerning this clone: Its antigen is unidentified.

Sequenced material: PBMCs. This TCR was sampled from a man aged 45 to 65 in good health and CMV-seropositive.

The CDR3 DNA reads TGTGCCAGCAGCACGGGGGGACCATCGAATTACAATGAGCAGTTCTTC. Its protein is CASSTGGPSNYNEQFF. The V call is TRBV28, the J call TRBJ2-1, with 7 nucleotides matching TRBD2. The CDR3 has 16 residues. Trimming removed 6 bases from V and 4 bases from J; junction bases left unmatched: 12. Per germline, CDR1 MDHEN and CDR2 SYDVKM.